The 29 T cell receptor beta chains below were found in one sample sequenced in a study of Ad26.COV2.S vaccination and SARS-CoV-2 variants (TCRdb year 2021). Explained via the paper, the treatment or condition label denotes: around 19 received Ad26.COV2.S at low or high dose, single or two shots; about five received placebo; per-sample allocation not given. Repertoires of vaccine and placebo recipients were sequenced from samples taken on day 63 after the first injection. Libraries were built with the immunoSEQ multiplex PCR assay. TCRdb retrieved this table from immuneACCESS and kept in-frame rearrangements only. Not all clones are present; in checked studies, unresolved V genes account for under half, and no reason is known for the remainder. Counted in this sample were hundreds of thousands of clones; around four fifths of them appeared once. The ten largest clones represent around 7.4% of the sample.

The specimen comprised peripheral blood, sampled in a trial of Ad26.COV2.S vaccine versus placebo. These receptors originate from a person between 18 and 65 years old who received the Ad26.COV2.S COVID-19 vaccine or a placebo.

The chain employs TRBV11-3 and TRBJ2-3, with 9 bases identical to TRBD2. Germline values: CDR1 SGHNT, CDR2 YENEEA. The CDR3 consists of 17 residues. V was pared by 0 bases and J by 0 bases, with 4 bases of the junction left unmatched. The CDR3 reads CASSLDLTSGSTDTQYF. CDR3 sequence (DNA): TGTGCCAGCAGCTTAGATCTGACTAGCGGTAGCACAGATACGCAGTATTTT.

In its sample, this clone was seen once. The J gene is TRBJ2-7, the V gene TRBV14; D ambiguous. The CDR3 is 15 residues long. Trimming cost V 4 bases and J 3 bases, with 16 bases left between them. From germline, CDR1 is SGHDN and CDR2 FVKESK. The CDR3 reads CASSPQTGLYYEQYF. CDR3 DNA sequence: TGTGCCAGCAGCCCGCAGACGGGCCTATACTACGAGCAGTACTTC.

V gene TRBV6-5 combines with J gene TRBJ1-2; 10 positions agree with TRBD1. CDR3 size: 15 residues. Unmatched junction bases numbered 6, after V lost 4 bases and J lost 4 bases. Germline lookup yields CDR1 MNHEY and CDR2 SVGAGI. CDR3 DNA: TGTGCCAGCAGTTCGGGGGACAGGGGAATCTATGGCTACACCTTC. Residues: CASSSGDRGIYGYTF.

The chain carries TRBV19 and TRBJ1-2, with D perhaps matching TRBD1 (6 bases). Germline CDR1 and CDR2: LNHDA and SQIVND (reference sequence). This CDR3 is built from 16 residues. V lost 3 bases, J lost 4 bases, and 18 bases lay in between. The CDR3 DNA follows: TGTGCCAGTAGTATTCGTCGACAGGTTAACCGCTATGGCTACACCTTC. Amino acid sequence: CASSIRRQVNRYGYTF.

This clone was seen a few times. The same CDR3 is also encoded by other DNA sequences in this sample. The rearrangement links TRBV9 to TRBJ2-5; D unclear. The CDR3 spans 14 residues. The V gene's germline CDR1 is SGDLS and CDR2 YYNGEE. V lost 0 bases, J lost 1 base, and 7 bases lay in between. The CDR3 region has the DNA TGTGCCAGCAGCGTAGACCGAACCCAAGAGACCCAGTACTTC. Protein sequence: CASSVDRTQETQYF.

The rearrangement joins TRBV9 to TRBJ2-3; the D is unclear. The V and J ends lost 0 bases and 4 bases respectively, with 9 bases between them. CDR3 length equals 14 residues. CDR1 is SGDLS and CDR2 is YYNGEE in the germline V gene. CDR3 loop: CASSVEAAPDTQYF. DNA for the CDR3: TGTGCCAGCAGCGTAGAGGCGGCGCCAGATACGCAGTATTTT.

The chain combines TRBV4-3 with TRBJ1-2; TRBD1 matches 7 bases. Germline V gene data show CDR1 as LGHNA and CDR2 as YSLEER. This CDR3 has 16 amino acids. V trimming: 0 bases; J trimming: 4 bases; junction bases outside the gene matches: 8. As DNA, the CDR3 is TGCGCCAGCAGCCAAGACAGGACAGGCTACTTCTATGGCTACACCTTC. It yields the protein CASSQDRTGYFYGYTF.

V is TRBV6-1 and J is TRBJ1-4; no clear D. The V gene's germline CDR1 is MNHNS and CDR2 SASEGT. CDR3 size: 16 residues. V was trimmed by 3 bases and J by 8 bases, leaving 19 bases between them. In DNA form, the CDR3 reads TGTGCCAGCAGTGAGGGAGGCCATCCGAACAGAGAAAAACTGTTTTTT. Translating it yields CASSEGGHPNREKLFF.

This chain joins TRBV7-2 and TRBJ2-1, with TRBD2 identical over 7 bases. V was clipped by 1 base and J by 7 bases; unmatched bases: 4. The CDR3 is 14 residues long. Germline CDR1 is SGHTA and CDR2 is FQGNSA. CDR3 nucleotide sequence: TGTGCCAGCAGCTTAGTGTGGCGGGGGAATGAGCAGTTCTTC. Residues: CASSLVWRGNEQFF. Using reference TRBV7-2 and TRBJ2-1 for the parts outside the CDR3, the full variable domain is GAGVSQSPSNKVTEKGKDVELRCDPISGHTALYWYRQSLGQGLEFLIYFQGNSAPDKSGLPSDRFSAERTGGSVSTLTIQRTQQEDSAVYLCASSLVWRGNEQFFGPGTRLTVL.

The chain employs TRBV19 and TRBJ2-7, with D hard to call. Trimming left V 5 bases short and J 6 bases short, with 14 bases between. This CDR3 contains 13 residues. Per the germline V gene, CDR1 is LNHDA and CDR2 is SQIVND (reference sequence). CDR3 nucleotide sequence: TGTGCCAGTAGTGTAACCCCCAGTGTCGAGCAGTACTTC. Encoded protein: CASSVTPSVEQYF.

This chain links TRBV2 with TRBJ2-5; D is perhaps TRBD2 (6 bases). This CDR3 is built from 12 residues. The germline V and J ends were trimmed by 8 bases and 5 bases, with 12 bases remaining between them. Germline loops: CDR1 SNHLY, CDR2 FYNNEI. The CDR3 protein is CASGEEGETQYF. In DNA, the CDR3 is TGTGCCAGCGGGGAGGAGGGGGAGACCCAGTACTTC. Supplemented by reference TRBV2 and TRBJ2-5, the full variable domain reads EPEVTQTPSHQVTQMGQEVILRCVPISNHLYFYWYRQILGQKVEFLVSFYNNEISEKSEIFDDQFSVERPDGSNFTLKIRSTKLEDSAMYFCASGEEGETQYFGPGTRLLVL.

V and J are TRBV5-1 and TRBJ2-2; no reliable D call. This CDR3 has 16 residues. Trimming took off 5 bases at V and 4 bases at J, with 18 bases between the two ends. Germline loops: CDR1 SGHRS, CDR2 YFSETQ. CDR3 residues: CASSSTFSLGTGELFF. DNA of the CDR3: TGCGCCAGCAGTTCCACTTTCAGTCTGGGCACCGGGGAGCTGTTTTTT.

The rearrangement links TRBV5-4 to TRBJ1-2; D perhaps matches TRBD1 (6 bases). Germline-derived CDR1 and CDR2 are SGHNT and YYREEE (reference sequence). Trimming cost V 4 bases and J 8 bases, with 15 bases left between them. The CDR3 covers 13 residues. CDR3 protein: CASSGRGVRGYTF. The CDR3 bases are TGTGCCAGCAGCGGCAGGGGAGTTAGGGGCTACACCTTC.

The rearrangement uses TRBV19 and TRBJ2-2; D unclear. The V gene's germline CDR1 is LNHDA and CDR2 SQIVND (reference sequence). Trimming pared 1 base from V and 0 bases from J, leaving 3 bases between. The CDR3 consists of 14 residues. The CDR3 DNA follows: TGTGCCAGTAGTATAGTTTCGAACACCGGGGAGCTGTTTTTT. Translation: CASSIVSNTGELFF.

J is TRBJ1-2 and V is TRBV18, with TRBD1 identical over 8 bases. The CDR3 length is 13 residues. Losses at the gene ends were 0 bases for V and 8 bases for J; bases not matched to a gene: 2. Germline loops: CDR1 KGHSH, CDR2 LQKENI. CDR3 in amino acids: CASSPPDRVGYTF. CDR3 nucleotides: TGTGCCAGCTCACCACCGGACAGGGTCGGCTACACCTTC. Using reference TRBV18 and TRBJ1-2 for the parts outside the CDR3, the full variable domain is NAGVMQNPRHLVRRRGQEARLRCSPMKGHSHVYWYRQLPEEGLKFMVYLQKENIIDESGMPKERFSAEFPKEGPSILRIQQVVRGDSAAYFCASSPPDRVGYTFGSGTRLTVV.

The rearrangement links TRBV27 to TRBJ1-1; D call uncertain. This CDR3 comprises 13 residues. Germline CDR1 reads MNHEY; CDR2 reads SMNVEV (reference sequence). Trimming took 2 bases from V and 5 from J, leaving 9 bases between them. The CDR3 sequence is CASSLRVRTEAFF. CDR3 sequence (DNA): TGTGCCAGCAGTTTAAGGGTCAGAACTGAAGCTTTCTTT.

This chain joins TRBV6-1 and TRBJ2-3; D is perhaps TRBD1 or TRBD2 (5 bases each). CDR3 length: 19 amino acids. V was clipped by 3 bases and J by 0 bases, with 22 bases between them. Germline values: CDR1 MNHNS, CDR2 SASEGT. CDR3 sequence (DNA): TGTGCCAGCAGTGATTTCAGCGTCCGGGGCGGCTCTAGCACAGATACGCAGTATTTT. Its protein product is CASSDFSVRGGSSTDTQYF.

The table lists this clone with a count of one. This chain links TRBV19 with TRBJ2-5, with D possibly TRBD2 on 5 matching bases. The CDR3 runs to 14 residues. V lost 2 bases to trimming and J lost 2 bases, with 9 bases between them. The germline V gene has CDR1 LNHDA and CDR2 SQIVND (reference sequence). The CDR3 here is CASSIRSGQETQYF. The DNA of the CDR3 is TGTGCCAGTAGTATAAGGAGCGGACAAGAGACCCAGTACTTC.

The CDR3 region is CATSDSKSSGTEAFF. The CDR3 coding sequence is TGTGCCACCAGTGATTCTAAGTCGAGTGGCACTGAAGCTTTCTTT. The chain recombines TRBV24-1 with TRBJ1-1, with unresolved D. The CDR3 contains 15 residues. From germline, CDR1 is KGHDR and CDR2 SFDVKD. The V end was cut by 2 bases, the J end by 4 bases, with 13 bases between.

The chain recombines TRBV2 with TRBJ2-7, with 8 bases identical to TRBD1. The CDR3 has 15 amino acids. The V gene end was trimmed by 8 bases and the J gene end by 4 bases; junction bases not matched to a gene: 13. Germline CDR1 SNHLY, CDR2 FYNNEI. The CDR3 region has the DNA TGTGCCAGCGCTAAGGGACAGGTGGGATTTTACGAGCAGTACTTC. Amino acid sequence: CASAKGQVGFYEQYF.

The genes are TRBV15 and TRBJ2-2, with D possibly TRBD2 on 6 matching bases. Looked up from germline, CDR1 is LNHNV and CDR2 is YYDKDF (reference sequence). The CDR3 consists of 18 residues. The V and J ends lost 4 bases and 0 bases respectively, with 18 bases between them. The CDR3 DNA follows: TGTGCCACCAGCACCAGGCGGGGAGGCCGGCCGAACACCGGGGAGCTGTTTTTT. It is translated as CATSTRRGGRPNTGELFF.

To note about this clone: This CDR3 is also generated by other DNA sequences in the sample. The genes are TRBV7-9 and TRBJ1-5; no clear D. Germline lookup yields CDR1 SEHNR and CDR2 FQNEAQ (reference sequence). The CDR3 is made up of 14 amino acids. Trimming cost V 4 bases and J 0 bases, with 7 bases left between them. This CDR3 reads CASSSGYSNQPQHF. The DNA of the CDR3 is TGTGCCAGCAGCTCGGGGTATAGCAATCAGCCCCAGCATTTT.

The chain carries TRBV5-1 and TRBJ1-2; the match to TRBD1 covers 7 bases. Trimming cost V 3 bases and J 4 bases; bases outside gene matches: 3. From germline, CDR1 is SGHRS and CDR2 YFSETQ. This CDR3 comprises 13 residues. The chain's CDR3 is CASSYYRGYGYTF. As DNA, the CDR3 is TGCGCCAGCAGCTACTACAGGGGCTATGGCTACACCTTC.

Of note for this clone: The same CDR3 also results from other DNA sequences found in this sample. This chain links TRBV6-6 with TRBJ2-7, with 14 bases matching TRBD2. The CDR3 consists of 14 residues. In germline, CDR1 is MNHNY, CDR2 SVGAGI (reference sequence). V was clipped by 5 bases and J by 4 bases; unmatched bases: 1. This chain's CDR3 is CASSGTSGSYEQYF. The CDR3 DNA reads as TGTGCCAGCAGTGGGACTAGCGGGAGTTACGAGCAGTACTTC.

This clone was seen more than once but under ten times. The chain has TRBV12-5 and TRBJ1-2; D perhaps matches TRBD1 (5 bases). The V gene lost 2 bases and the J gene lost 8 bases, with 15 bases spanning the gap. This CDR3 spans 14 amino acids. Germline V lookup: CDR1 LGHNT, CDR2 FRNRAP. CDR3 sequence (DNA): TGTGCTAGTGGTTTGCTCCACCTGGGGGAGGGCTACACCTTC. Protein product: CASGLLHLGEGYTF.

The chain couples TRBV10-3 to TRBJ2-2; TRBD1 aligns across 8 bases. Germline trimming cut 6 bases from V and 4 bases from J; bases unmatched to any gene: 4. Germline V lookup: CDR1 ENHRY, CDR2 SYGVKD. The length of the CDR3 is 14 residues. CDR3 residues: CAIREGQVTGELFF. In DNA form, the CDR3 reads TGTGCCATCAGGGAGGGACAGGTCACCGGGGAGCTGTTTTTT.

The chain employs TRBV27 and TRBJ1-2, with D possibly being TRBD1 (5 bases). This CDR3 has 15 residues. The V and J ends lost 6 bases and 4 bases respectively, with 18 bases between them. The germline gives CDR1 MNHEY, CDR2 SMNVEV (reference sequence). CDR3 DNA: TGTGCCAGCAGCAACGGGGGGGGAATGGCCTATGGCTACACCTTC. It translates to CASSNGGGMAYGYTF.

J is TRBJ1-2 and V is TRBV6-2 or TRBV6-3, with no clear D. This CDR3 is 14 amino acids long. Germline CDR1 and CDR2: MNHEY and SVGEGT. Trimming left V 5 bases short and J 0 bases short, with 10 bases between. CDR3 in amino acids: CASSPPWANYGYTF. DNA of the CDR3: TGTGCCAGCAGTCCCCCATGGGCTAACTATGGCTACACCTTC.

The chain joins TRBV5-1 to TRBJ1-2; 9 nucleotides align to TRBD1. The germline CDR1 and CDR2 sequences are SGHRS and YFSETQ. The V and J ends lost 4 bases and 2 bases, in that order; junction bases with no gene match: 3. The CDR3 is 14 residues long. The chain's CDR3 is CASSTGGGNYGYTF. The CDR3 nucleotides are TGCGCCAGCAGCACAGGGGGCGGGAACTATGGCTACACCTTC.